Listed below are T cell receptor beta chains from one sample, sequenced in a study of CD8 T cells in Susac syndrome. MiXCR, run by TCRdb on the immunoSEQ multiplex PCR reads, gives a single entry per CDR3 protein. This table has 77,000 or so distinct CDR3 sequences, 90% to 95% appearing once. The sequencing sample was made of CD4+ T cells from PBMCs. Every receptor here comes from a human donor with Susac syndrome. The CDR3 runs from the conserved cysteine through the conserved F or W. D genes are given only for firm matches. Where a row states a size, it is once, few, many or the class of an expanded clone; other rows omit it.

V	size	length	D	J	DNA	CDR3
TRBV19	NA	13	NA	TRBJ1-1	TGTGCCAGTAGTATTGGGTGGGGGACTGAAGCTTTCTTT	CASSIGWGTEAFF
TRBV5-1	NA	17	NA	TRBJ1-2	TGCGCCAGCAGACCGACCCTGGGAGGGGTTTATTTGTATGGCTACACCTTC	CASRPTLGGVYLYGYTF
TRBV25-1	NA	15	TRBD1	TRBJ2-7	TGTGCCAGCAGTCCAATAGGACAGGGGGCCGACGAGCAGTACTTC	CASSPIGQGADEQYF
TRBV10-3	NA	12	NA	TRBJ2-1	TGTGCCATCAGTGGAGTAGTCGATGAGCAGTTCTTC	CAISGVVDEQFF
TRBV28	NA	14	NA	TRBJ1-2	TGTGCCAGCAGTTCTACCAACAGGGCCGCTGGCTACACCTTC	CASSSTNRAAGYTF
TRBV4-1	few	15	NA	TRBJ2-6	TGCGCCAGCAGCCAATCGTCCATTGGGGCCAACGTCCTGACTTTC	CASSQSSIGANVLTF
TRBV7-3	NA	15	TRBD2	TRBJ2-5	TGTGCCAGCAGTTCGGCTGCGGGAGAGGGGGAGACCCAGTACTTC	CASSSAAGEGETQYF
TRBV5-1	once	16	NA	TRBJ2-4	TGCGCCAGCAGCCCCCCCCAGGTGGGGACCAAAAACATTCAGTACTTC	CASSPPQVGTKNIQYF
TRBV2	NA	16	NA	TRBJ1-3	TGTGCCAGCAGTGAAAACCGTGGGTTCTCTGGAAACACCATATATTTT	CASSENRGFSGNTIYF
TRBV6-2/TRBV6-3	NA	14	NA	TRBJ2-1	TGTGCCAGCAGACCAGCGGGCCCCTACAATGAGCAGTTCTTC	CASRPAGPYNEQFF
TRBV3-1	NA	15	TRBD1	TRBJ1-2	TGTGCCAGCAGCCACGGTTACAGGGGCGGCTATGGCTACACCTTC	CASSHGYRGGYGYTF
TRBV3-1	NA	15	NA	TRBJ1-2	TGTGCCAGCAGCCAAGAATCCATGCTGGTGGGTGGCTACACCTTC	CASSQESMLVGGYTF
TRBV24-1	NA	17	NA	TRBJ2-3	TGTGCCACCCCCTGGCATCCTACAGGCAGCACCACAGATACGCAGTATTTT	CATPWHPTGSTTDTQYF
TRBV13	NA	14	NA	TRBJ2-7	TGTGCCAGCAGCTTAGGAGGGGTTAGGGACGAGCAGTACTTC	CASSLGGVRDEQYF
TRBV5-1	NA	16	TRBD2	TRBJ2-1	TGCGCCAGCAGCTATAAAAGCGGGAGGGCCGGCAATGAGCAGTTCTTC	CASSYKSGRAGNEQFF
TRBV9	NA	15	NA	TRBJ1-5	TGTGCCAGCAGCCGGAACGTGGGGCCCGATCAGCCCCAGCATTTT	CASSRNVGPDQPQHF
TRBV29-1	NA	13	NA	TRBJ2-4	TGCAGCGTTGGGAGGGGAGCCAAAAACATTCAGTACTTC	CSVGRGAKNIQYF
TRBV7-2	NA	16	NA	TRBJ2-2	TGTGCCAGCAGCGTACAAGCCAGGGGCAACACCGGGGAGCTGTTTTTT	CASSVQARGNTGELFF
TRBV4-2	NA	16	NA	TRBJ2-1	TGTGCCAGCAGCCAAGATGGGCTAAGCTCCTACAATGAGCAGTTCTTC	CASSQDGLSSYNEQFF
TRBV14	NA	12	NA	TRBJ2-3	TGTGCCAGCAGCTACTACACAGATACGCAGTATTTT	CASSYYTDTQYF
TRBV9	once	14	NA	TRBJ2-2	TGTGCCAGCAGCGCCGACTTGAACACCGGGGAGCTGTTTTTT	CASSADLNTGELFF
TRBV9	NA	15	NA	TRBJ1-6	TGTGCCAGCAGCGTAGCTGCGACACATAATTCACCCCTCCACTTT	CASSVAATHNSPLHF
TRBV7-2	NA	13	NA	TRBJ2-5	TGTGCCAGCAGCTTAGAAGGCGCGGGGACCCAGTACTTC	CASSLEGAGTQYF
TRBV20-1	NA	11	NA	TRBJ1-1	TGCAGTGCAAAATCGAACACTGAAGCTTTCTTT	CSAKSNTEAFF
TRBV3-1	NA	15	NA	TRBJ1-5	TGTGCCAGCAGCCAAGGGAGAGATAGCAATCAGCCCCAGCATTTT	CASSQGRDSNQPQHF
TRBV12-3/TRBV12-4	NA	15	NA	TRBJ1-2	TGTGCCAGCAGTTTGATATTGTCGAACTACTATGGCTACACCTTC	CASSLILSNYYGYTF
TRBV14	few	12	TRBD1	TRBJ1-1	TGTGCCAGCAGCCCAGACAGGGGTCGTGCTTTCTTT	CASSPDRGRAFF
TRBV6-5	NA	16	TRBD1	TRBJ2-7	TGTGCCAGCAGCTACCAGGCCGGGACAGGGGGTCTCGAGCAGTACTTC	CASSYQAGTGGLEQYF
TRBV27	NA	17	NA	TRBJ2-1	TGTGCCAGCAGTTTCCTTACCCGAGGTAGCTCCTACAATGAGCAGTTCTTC	CASSFLTRGSSYNEQFF
TRBV6-1	NA	16	TRBD2	TRBJ2-7	TGTGCCAGCAGGACCGGGACTAGCGGGAGTAAATACGAGCAGTACTTC	CASRTGTSGSKYEQYF
TRBV3-1	NA	16	TRBD1	TRBJ2-1	TGTGCCAGCAGCCAGTCACCGGGACAGAGGGGGCATGAGCAGTTCTTC	CASSQSPGQRGHEQFF
TRBV20-1	NA	15	TRBD2	TRBJ2-3	TGCAGTGCCCGGGGGGACGGGAAAATCCGGGATACGCAGTATTTT	CSARGDGKIRDTQYF
TRBV20-1	NA	11	NA	TRBJ1-2	TGCAGTGCCCAGGGTGGGAATGGCTACACCTTC	CSAQGGNGYTF
TRBV20-1	NA	13	NA	TRBJ1-5	TGCAGTGCTCACGGGGGAAGCAATCAGCCCCAGCATTTT	CSAHGGSNQPQHF
TRBV12-3/TRBV12-4	NA	14	NA	TRBJ1-5	TGTGCCAGCAGGACAGGACCTAGCAATCAGCCCCAGCATTTT	CASRTGPSNQPQHF
TRBV7-8	NA	14	NA	TRBJ2-7	TGTGCCAGCAGTCCCCCCGGGGGCTCCTACGAGCAGTACTTC	CASSPPGGSYEQYF
TRBV18	NA	14	TRBD1	TRBJ1-5	TGTGCCAGCTCACAAAGGACAGGGGAGAGTCCCCAGCATTTT	CASSQRTGESPQHF
TRBV12-3/TRBV12-4	NA	15	NA	TRBJ1-4	TGTGCCAGCAGTTTAAGGGACCTCAAGGAGGAAAAACTGTTTTTT	CASSLRDLKEEKLFF
TRBV20-1	NA	16	TRBD2	TRBJ2-3	TGCAGTGCGACACCTCTGACTAGCGGATTACCAGATACGCAGTATTTT	CSATPLTSGLPDTQYF
TRBV12-3/TRBV12-4	NA	16	TRBD1	TRBJ1-2	TGTGCCAGCAGTTTCTACGGACAGGGGGCGGACTATGGCTACACCTTC	CASSFYGQGADYGYTF
TRBV7-2	NA	14	TRBD1	TRBJ1-2	TGTGCCAGCAGCCCGGCCGGAGGGGGCTTTGGCTACACCTTC	CASSPAGGGFGYTF
TRBV27	NA	17	TRBD1	TRBJ1-2	TGTGCCAGCAGTCCTCCCGGGACAGGGGCGATTCGTTCGGGCTACACCTTC	CASSPPGTGAIRSGYTF
TRBV7-9	NA	16	NA	TRBJ1-1	TGTGCCAGCAGCTTATACGGATCGGGCAGGGGAACTGAAGCTTTCTTT	CASSLYGSGRGTEAFF
TRBV5-4	NA	15	NA	TRBJ2-2	TGTGCCAGCAGCCGGCAGAACGGGGGGCCCGGGGAGCTGTTTTTT	CASSRQNGGPGELFF
TRBV3-1	NA	15	NA	TRBJ2-2	TGTGCCAGCAGCCAAGTAAGGGCAGGGGCCGGGGAGCTGTTTTTT	CASSQVRAGAGELFF
TRBV5-1	NA	15	TRBD1	TRBJ1-1	TGCGCCAGCAGCCTCCGGGACAGGGTGACTCCCGAAGCTTTCTTT	CASSLRDRVTPEAFF
TRBV24-1	NA	13	NA	TRBJ2-3	TGTGCCACCAGTGATCCTCCCCGGGATACGCAGTATTTT	CATSDPPRDTQYF
TRBV6-1	NA	13	NA	TRBJ2-1	TGTGCCAGCAGTGAAACTTGGTCCAATGAGCAGTTCTTC	CASSETWSNEQFF
TRBV2	once	16	NA	TRBJ1-6	TGTGCCAGCAGTGCCACGGGGGTACCGTGGAATTCACCCCTCCACTTT	CASSATGVPWNSPLHF
TRBV6-5	NA	14	NA	TRBJ1-6	TGTGCCAGCAGTGCCGGGACTCTTAATTCACCCCTCCACTTT	CASSAGTLNSPLHF
TRBV19	NA	16	NA	TRBJ2-2	TGTGCCAGTAGTATAGGAGAGGGCCCGAACACCGGGGAGCTGTTTTTT	CASSIGEGPNTGELFF
TRBV28	NA	9	NA	TRBJ2-7	TGTGCCGCCGGGGACCGACAGTACTTC	CAAGDRQYF
TRBV18	NA	16	NA	TRBJ2-2	TGTGCCAGCTCACGTTTAGACTACGTTAACACCGGGGAGCTGTTTTTT	CASSRLDYVNTGELFF
TRBV5-5	NA	13	NA	TRBJ1-2	TGTGCCAGCAGCCCGGCGGGGGATTATGGCTACACCTTC	CASSPAGDYGYTF